Listed below are T cell receptor beta chains from one sample, sequenced in a study of T cells in Graves' hyperthyroidism and ophthalmopathy. TCRdb analysed the multiplex PCR reads with MiXCR anew, one entry per CDR3 protein. The sample has about 590,000 distinct CDR3 sequences; approximately 15% are singletons. Source material: blood. The receptors were gathered from a woman under 30 with Graves' ophthalmopathy. The CDR3 runs from the conserved cysteine through the conserved F or W.

V gene	CDR3 protein
TRBV11-3	CASSYSRGRTDTQYF
TRBV27	CASSLGRPLPYEQYF
TRBV20-1	CSARDRRTFTDTQYF
TRBV25-1	CASSVMTSGSGELFF
TRBV3-1	CASSAYVGNQPQHF
TRBV2	CASTVGGTDEQFF
TRBV7-9	CASSRLSDLLNTEAFF
TRBV12-3/TRBV12-4	CASSFFRSTDTQYF
TRBV5-5	CASSYAMGEQYF
TRBV5-1	CASSLGTSDNQPQHF
TRBV27	CASSLSKRATGELFF
TRBV19	CASSLAGGTHNEQFF
TRBV7-9	CASSFPSGNQETQYF
TRBV5-4	CASSLWGLGAEQYF
TRBV6-2/TRBV6-3	CASSYGSGTSRREQYF
TRBV4-2	CASSQGEASGYPTYEQYF
TRBV20-1	CSARDPSGYEQYF
TRBV3-1	CASSRLAGLGADTQYF
TRBV19	CASSIYGRGVGTDTQYF
TRBV24-1	CATSDAPSGRAVSYNEQFF
TRBV29-1	CSVEIGGGNQPQHF
TRBV3-1	CASSPQEGVAGVSNEQFF
TRBV9	CASSVEGSSGKETQYF
TRBV6-1	CASSSRAVAGAYEQYF
TRBV2	CASSPGQGAGELFF
TRBV4-2	CASSQDQGSQPQHF
TRBV7-2	CASSLSAGHFYNEQFF
TRBV19	CASYPGTPLKAEAFF
TRBV7-9	CASSPRPGQGYNEQFF
TRBV11-2	CASSFGLATDTQYF